This TCR beta chain comes out of a study of blood T cell repertoires in COVID-19. Recruitment covered 25 or so US areas and drew participants whose ages spanned roughly 18 to 100 years. Cohorts were assigned according to the clinical history that participants reported. Data came from immunoSEQ multiplex PCR; TCRdb stores just in-frame clones and leaves some out. In the table there are about 210,000 clones, approximately 90% of which are singletons. Deletions cut 3 bases from V and 8 bases from J, with 16 bases between. Per the germline V gene, CDR1 is MDHEN and CDR2 is SYDVKM. The CDR3 has 14 amino acids.

This clonotype originated in a man between 18 and 35 years old with acute COVID-19. The source material was PBMCs or T cells enriched from blood (not recorded which). The chain uses TRBV28 and TRBJ1-1; D gene uncertain. CDR3 residues: CASSFQAGNEEAFF. The CDR3, as DNA: TGTGCCAGCAGTTTTCAGGCGGGCAACGAGGAAGCTTTCTTT. The full variable domain, completed using reference TRBV28 and TRBJ1-1, is DVKVTQSSRYLVKRTGEKVFLECVQDMDHENMFWYRQDPGLGLRLIYFSYDVKMKEKGDIPEGYSVSREKKERFSLILESASTNQTSMYLCASSFQAGNEEAFFGQGTRLTVV.